This passage covers 15 T cell receptor beta chains from one sample sequenced in a study of vaccination and CD4 T cells after COVID-19. Scientists ran DNA taken from cultured CD4+ T cells through the Oncomine TCR Beta short-read assay for sequencing. TCRdb re-derived calls from the PCR reads in MiXCR, one entry per CDR3 protein. The data contain some 14,000 distinct CDR3 sequences, 41% of them singletons. Treatment noted: approximately 9-day PBMC culture with coronavirus spike peptide pools or control peptides (ViraFEST assay). For these receptors, no antigen is known. Specimen: CD4+ T cells from blood, cultured in vitro, collected after SARS-CoV-2 vaccination. The source is a human donor who had recovered from COVID-19.

This clonotype was seen once. The chain combines TRBV9 with TRBJ1-1, with D perhaps TRBD1 (5 bases). This CDR3 region has 15 residues. Germline lookup yields CDR1 SGDLS and CDR2 YYNGEE. Trimming cost V 4 bases and J 1 base, with 14 bases left between them. This CDR3 is CASSPQGGRNTEAFF. The CDR3 region has the DNA TGTGCCAGCAGCCCCCAGGGAGGTCGGAACACTGAAGCTTTCTTT. The full variable domain, its missing parts supplied by reference TRBV9 and TRBJ1-1, is DSGVTQTPKHLITATGQRVTLRCSPRSGDLSVYWYQQSLDQGLQFLIQYYNGEERAKGNILERFSAQQFPDLHSELNLSSLELGDSALYFCASSPQGGRNTEAFFGQGTRLTVV.

This rearrangement joins TRBV20-1 to TRBJ2-1; D is possibly TRBD2 (6 bases). The CDR3 is 16 amino acids. The germline V gene has CDR1 DFQATT and CDR2 SNEGSKA (reference sequence). V lost 0 bases and J lost 7, with 19 bases in between. CDR3: CSARDLDRGYGNEQFF. DNA for the CDR3: TGCAGTGCTAGAGATTTGGATCGGGGGTATGGAAATGAGCAGTTCTTC.

This chain connects TRBV30 to TRBJ1-5, with 7 bases matching TRBD1. V gave up 1 base and J gave up 7 bases; unmatched junction bases: 4. This CDR3 is 13 amino acids long. Per germline, CDR1 GTSNPN and CDR2 SVGIG (reference sequence). The CDR3 loop is CAWSATGIQPQHF. CDR3 coding DNA: TGTGCCTGGAGTGCGACAGGGATCCAGCCCCAGCATTTT.

The rearrangement joins TRBV6-1 to TRBJ1-4, with D possibly matching TRBD1 (5 bases). The germline V gene has CDR1 MNHNS and CDR2 SASEGT. V lost 5 bases, J lost 6 bases, and 16 bases lay in between. This CDR3 spans 15 amino acids. The CDR3 DNA reads TGTGCCAGCAGTACCCCGGGACGGACGGATGAAAAACTGTTTTTT. This gives the protein CASSTPGRTDEKLFF.

The V gene is TRBV28, the J gene TRBJ1-1; no firm D call. Trimming cost V 8 bases and J 3 bases, with 4 bases left between them. This CDR3 is 10 amino acids long. Germline V lookup: CDR1 MDHEN, CDR2 SYDVKM. The DNA for the CDR3 is TGTGCCAGCGCAGACACTGAAGCTTTCTTT. Protein: CASADTEAFF.

The chain carries TRBV5-4 and TRBJ1-6; 10 bases match TRBD1. The germline V gene encodes CDR1 SGHNT and CDR2 YYREEE (reference sequence). This CDR3 is 15 amino acids long. Unmatched junction bases numbered 8, after V lost 3 bases and J lost 11 bases. The chain's CDR3 is CASSSWDRGNPPLHF. In DNA, the CDR3 is TGTGCCAGCAGCTCTTGGGACAGGGGAAATCCACCCCTCCACTTT. The full variable domain, completed using reference TRBV5-4 and TRBJ1-6, is ETGVTQSPTHLIKTRGQQVTLRCSSQSGHNTVSWYQQALGQGPQFIFQYYREEENGRGNFPPRFSGLQFPNYSSELNVNALELDDSALYLCASSSWDRGNPPLHFGNGTRLTVT.

A remark on this clonotype: This may stem from a read error, because a much larger clone lies one nucleotide away. The chain is built from TRBV7-9 and TRBJ2-1; no reliable D call. CDR3 length: 13 amino acids. Germline CDR1 SEHNR, CDR2 FQNEAQ (reference sequence). The CDR3 loop reads CASSLGANNERFF. The CDR3 region has the DNA TGTGCCAGCAGCTTAGGGGCTAACAATGAGCGGTTCTTC.

V is TRBV20-1 and J is TRBJ1-5; D not certain. This CDR3 comprises 15 residues. Per germline, CDR1 DFQATT and CDR2 SNEGSKA (reference sequence). With 2 bases removed from V and 0 bases from J, the gap between germline ends came to 11 bases. CDR3 region: CSARITGYSNQPQHF. CDR3 DNA: TGCAGTGCTAGAATTACGGGGTATAGCAATCAGCCCCAGCATTTT.

The chain combines TRBV27 with TRBJ1-2, with D maybe TRBD1 (5 bases). Trimming took off 5 bases at V and 5 bases at J, with 15 bases between the two ends. Germline V gene sequence: CDR1 MNHEY, CDR2 SMNVEV (reference sequence). This CDR3 is built from 14 residues. The CDR3 region has the DNA TGTGCCAGCAGTCCCCAAGCAGGGATGTATGGCTACACCTTC. Its translation is CASSPQAGMYGYTF.

This clonotype has a handful of counts. V usage is TRBV19 and J usage is TRBJ2-3, with D tentatively TRBD1 (6 bases). The CDR3 consists of 20 residues. Germline lookup yields CDR1 LNHDA and CDR2 SQIVND (reference sequence). The V and J ends lost 3 bases and 4 bases respectively, with 29 bases between them. CDR3 region: CASSMSLNPFLGTLSDTQYF. The CDR3 bases are TGTGCCAGTAGTATGTCGTTGAATCCCTTCCTCGGGACATTATCAGATACGCAGTATTTT. The full variable domain, in which reference TRBV19 and TRBJ2-3 provide the parts outside the CDR3, is DGGITQSPKYLFRKEGQNVTLSCEQNLNHDAMYWYRQDPGQGLRLIYYSQIVNDFQKGDIAEGYSVSREKKESFPLTVTSAQKNPTAFYLCASSMSLNPFLGTLSDTQYFGPGTRLTVL.

The chain links TRBV24-1 to TRBJ1-1; TRBD1 is a possible D gene (6 bases). Trimming cost V 8 bases and J 12 bases, with 15 bases left between them. This CDR3 comprises 11 residues. Germline V gene data show CDR1 as KGHDR and CDR2 as SFDVKD. Written as DNA, the CDR3 is TGTGCCACCAAGGGGGGAGAGGCGACTTTCTTT. Amino acid sequence: CATKGGEATFF.

The J gene is TRBJ1-2, the V gene TRBV6-1; D may be TRBD1 (5 bases). Germline lookup yields CDR1 MNHNS and CDR2 SASEGT. This CDR3 spans 14 amino acids. Trimming pared 7 bases from V and 4 bases from J, leaving 16 bases between. CDR3 protein: CASTKPGRIYGYTF. The CDR3 DNA follows: TGTGCCAGCACCAAACCGGGACGGATCTATGGCTACACCTTC.

This clonotype is classed as medium-sized. The chain recombines TRBV6-1 with TRBJ2-1; D remains unclear. Germline lookup yields CDR1 MNHNS and CDR2 SASEGT. This CDR3 is built from 13 residues. Trimming removed 10 bases from V and 8 bases from J, with 18 bases in between. The CDR3 coding sequence is TGTGCCACCTTCAGTCGTGTCCTTTATGAGCAGTTCTTC. It encodes CATFSRVLYEQFF.

This clonotype was found a few times. The genes are TRBV6-2 or TRBV6-3 and TRBJ1-2; 8 positions match TRBD1. Germline CDR1 reads MNHEY; CDR2 reads SVGEGT. CDR3 length equals 15 residues. The V and J ends lost 6 bases and 2 bases, in that order; junction bases with no gene match: 8. Here the CDR3 DNA reads TGTGCCAGCAGAGGATCTGGGGACAGGAACTATGGCTACACCTTC. Translating it yields CASRGSGDRNYGYTF.

The rearrangement uses TRBV6-2 or TRBV6-3 and TRBJ2-7, with D unresolved. V was clipped by 7 bases and J by 3 bases, with 16 bases between them. The germline CDR1 and CDR2 sequences are MNHEY and SVGEGT. The CDR3 is 14 amino acids. In DNA form, the CDR3 reads TGTGCCAGCACCCTTACTGCAGGAAGCTACGAGCAGTACTTC. This codes for CASTLTAGSYEQYF.